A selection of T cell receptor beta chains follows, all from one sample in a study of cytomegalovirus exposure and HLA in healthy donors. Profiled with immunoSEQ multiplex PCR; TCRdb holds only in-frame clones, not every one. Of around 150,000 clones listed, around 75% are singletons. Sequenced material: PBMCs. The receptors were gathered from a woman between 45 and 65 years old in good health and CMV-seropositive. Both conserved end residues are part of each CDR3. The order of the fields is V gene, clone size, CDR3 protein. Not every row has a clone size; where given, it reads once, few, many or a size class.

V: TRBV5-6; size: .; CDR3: CASSWTLGQKRGNNQPQHF
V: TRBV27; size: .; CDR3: CASSLSGGVNTEAFF
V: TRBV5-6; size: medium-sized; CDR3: CASSRSSNEQFF
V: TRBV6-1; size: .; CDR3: CASSPQGYEQYF
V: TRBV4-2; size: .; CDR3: CASSPPGDDYTF
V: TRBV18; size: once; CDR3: CASSPPGTGYTEAFF
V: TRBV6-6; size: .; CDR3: CASSNPPQRINEQFF
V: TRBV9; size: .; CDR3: CASSVEGGAFTDTQYF
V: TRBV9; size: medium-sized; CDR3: CASSVAQGPSYEQYF
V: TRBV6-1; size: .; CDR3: CASSTGQGANQPQHF
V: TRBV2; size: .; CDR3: CASSEPQAYYEQYF
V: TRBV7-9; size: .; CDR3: CASSPAEDHGYTF
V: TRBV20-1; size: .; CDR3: CSAGTDSPLHF
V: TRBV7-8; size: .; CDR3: CASSLRRSGVQETQYF
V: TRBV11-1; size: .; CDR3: CASSLVSLTEAFF
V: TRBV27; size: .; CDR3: CASSPNRARSYEQYF
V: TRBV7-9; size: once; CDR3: CASSPTTGRLGTDTQYF
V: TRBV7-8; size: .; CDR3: CASSLHLGTAYGYTF
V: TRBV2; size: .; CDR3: CASSEAAGGQPQHF